This TCR beta chain appears in the sequencing data of a study of spatial heterogeneity in lung cancer. Noted time point: sample taken at primary tumor resection. The study sequenced unsorted whole RNA from tumor, nontumor lung or frozen PBMC. Trimming pared 6 bases from V and 3 bases from J, leaving 6 bases between. The CDR3 spans 12 residues. TCRdb processed the 5' RACE reads anew with MiXCR; each CDR3 protein has one entry. Here the sample spans 80,000 to 95,000 distinct CDR3 sequences, around 8.6% being singletons. Source: PBMCs, taken at surgery. The rearrangement joins TRBV12-3 or TRBV12-4 to TRBJ1-5; D gene uncertain. This clonotype was sampled from a male donor with early-stage non-small cell lung cancer. The CDR3 bases are TGTGCCAGCAGGTTCCTCAATCAGCCCCAGCATTTT. Amino acids: CASRFLNQPQHF.